This TCR beta chain was obtained from a study of CD8 T cells in Susac syndrome. Germline loops: CDR1 MNHEY, CDR2 SMNVEV (reference sequence). This CDR3 is built from 17 residues. V lost 0 bases, J lost 0 bases, and 12 bases lay in between. Reverse transcription used about 0.45 to 1 ug RNA and random hexamers. The method of amplification for TCR beta CDR3 was immunoSEQ multiplex PCR, covering 54 Vbeta and 13 Jbeta. TCRdb re-analysed the immunoSEQ multiplex PCR reads in MiXCR, keeping a single row per CDR3 protein. The sample carries some 100,000 distinct CDR3 sequences, about 92% recorded once. Relapsing-remitting disease, either stable or active, was present in the treatment-naive patients who were the multiple sclerosis controls.

V and J are TRBV27 and TRBJ2-4; possible D gene TRBD2, 5 bases. This clonotype originated in a human donor with multiple sclerosis. Sequencing was carried out using CD4+ T cells from PBMCs. CDR3 DNA: TGTGCCAGCAGTTTATCTACGGGGATTCTAGCCAAAAACATTCAGTACTTC. Translating gives CASSLSTGILAKNIQYF.